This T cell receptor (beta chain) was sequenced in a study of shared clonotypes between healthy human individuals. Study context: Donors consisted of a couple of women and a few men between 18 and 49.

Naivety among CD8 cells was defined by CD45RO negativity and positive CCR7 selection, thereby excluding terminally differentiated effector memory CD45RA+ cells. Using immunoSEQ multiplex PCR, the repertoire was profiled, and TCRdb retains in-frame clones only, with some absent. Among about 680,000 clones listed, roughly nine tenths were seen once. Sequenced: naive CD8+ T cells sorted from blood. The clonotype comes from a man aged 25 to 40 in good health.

The CDR3 DNA is TGTGCCAGTAGTACGACTAGCGGGAGGCATAGCTACAATGAGCAGTTCTTC. This translates into CASSTTSGRHSYNEQFF. The rearrangement joins TRBV19 to TRBJ2-1; 13 positions match TRBD2. After removal of 4 bases from V and 3 bases from J, the junction contained 6 bases not matched to a gene. The CDR3 contains 17 residues. Germline CDR1 is LNHDA and CDR2 is SQIVND (reference sequence).